A single sample is the source of the 7 T cell receptor beta chains below, sequenced in a study of blood T cell repertoires in COVID-19. Profiling relied on immunoSEQ multiplex PCR, and the TCRdb table lists in-frame clones only, not all of them. The sample gives approximately 120,000 clones, roughly 75% of which show up once; 3.5% to 5% is in the top ten. Input material: peripheral blood. Receptors originate from a human donor in a cohort sampled during active or convalescent COVID-19.

V usage is TRBV28 and J usage is TRBJ2-5; TRBD1 might be the D (6 bases). The CDR3 has 12 residues. The germline V and J ends were trimmed by 8 bases and 3 bases, with 10 bases remaining between them. CDR1 and CDR2 from the germline V gene are MDHEN and SYDVKM. The CDR3 region has the DNA TGTGCCAGCTCAGGGGCGAAAGAGACCCAGTACTTC. This encodes CASSGAKETQYF.

This clone was detected a few times. The CDR3 protein is CASSATGYNSPLHF. CDR3 DNA sequence: TGTGCCAGCAGTGCGACAGGGTACAATTCACCCCTCCACTTT. This chain uses TRBV25-1 with TRBJ1-6; 7 nucleotides align to TRBD1. J was trimmed by 7 bases and V by 4 bases; bases with no gene match: 4. The germline gives CDR1 MGHDK, CDR2 SYGVNS. The CDR3 runs to 14 residues.

The chain uses TRBV6-1 and TRBJ2-1; a possible D gene is TRBD2 (5 bases). Germline V gives CDR1 MNHNS, CDR2 SASEGT. CDR3 length: 15 amino acids. V lost 3 bases to trimming and J lost 7 bases, with 16 bases between them. As DNA, the CDR3 is TGTGCCAGCAGTGATGGACCTTCGTCGGGGAATGAGCAGTTCTTC. Translation gives CASSDGPSSGNEQFF.

This chain uses TRBV19 with TRBJ1-6; D remains ambiguous. The CDR3 contains 15 residues. The V end was cut by 8 bases, the J end by 0 bases, with 11 bases between. The germline V gene has CDR1 LNHDA and CDR2 SQIVND (reference sequence). The CDR3 loop reads CASQRASSYNSPLHF. The DNA of the CDR3 is TGTGCCAGTCAGCGGGCAAGCTCCTATAATTCACCCCTCCACTTT.

As concerns this clone: The sample has other DNA sequences that encode this CDR3 too. The V gene is TRBV6-5, the J gene TRBJ2-7; 8 bases are a match to TRBD2. V shed 6 bases, J shed 5 bases, and the junction held 0 bases outside the gene matches. There are 11 residues in the CDR3. CDR1 and CDR2 from the germline V gene are MNHEY and SVGAGI. CDR3 in amino acids: CASRLADEQYF. DNA for the CDR3: TGTGCCAGCAGACTAGCGGACGAGCAGTACTTC.

This chain joins TRBV7-3 and TRBJ1-2; D is ambiguous. The V end was cut by 5 bases, the J end by 4 bases, with 20 bases between. CDR1 and CDR2 (germline): SGHTA, FQGTGA. The CDR3 sequence is 16 residues long. DNA of the CDR3: TGTGCCAGCAGCCCCCCCCGCGTAAGAATTCCCTATGGCTACACCTTC. It encodes CASSPPRVRIPYGYTF. The complete variable domain, with remaining parts taken from reference TRBV7-3 and TRBJ1-2, reads GAGVSQTPSNKVTEKGKYVELRCDPISGHTALYWYRQSLGQGPEFLIYFQGTGAADDSGLPNDRFFAVRPEGSVSTLKIQRTERGDSAVYLCASSPPRVRIPYGYTFGSGTRLTVV.

The chain employs TRBV15 and TRBJ2-5; 10 bases are a match to TRBD2. The V and J ends lost 5 bases and 5 bases, in that order; junction bases with no gene match: 20. Germline V gene sequence: CDR1 LNHNV, CDR2 YYDKDF (reference sequence). This CDR3 has 19 amino acids. The CDR3 nucleotides read TGTGCCACCAGCTTAGGAATTCGGCGGGTAGCGGGGGGCCGGGAGACCCAGTACTTC. Protein: CATSLGIRRVAGGRETQYF.